Listed here are 9 T cell receptor beta chains from one sample, sequenced in a study of metastatic and nonmetastatic thyroid tumors (dated by TCRdb to 2019 to 2021). No patient had received any treatment before thyroid surgery. The library was prepared using PCR. Sequencing instrument: Illumina HiSeq 4000. TCRdb handled the public reads itself, with Q25 trimming in fastp and clone calling in MiXCR, and kept productive beta chains. The sample records 22,000 or so clones, 22% of which are singletons. In total, the top ten clones hold 10% to 15% of the sample. What was sequenced was tumor tissue. The receptors here all came from a female donor with papillary thyroid cancer or a benign thyroid nodule (not recorded which). Some clones in this sample may be carry-over from other donors' samples.

This clone showed up just a few times. V usage is TRBV6-1 and J usage is TRBJ1-2; D is unresolved. Trimming left V 2 bases short and J 2 bases short, with 9 bases between. The germline V gene encodes CDR1 MNHNS and CDR2 SASEGT. The CDR3 extends over 14 amino acids. The CDR3 region is CASSESNSNYGYTF. CDR3 DNA sequence: TGTGCCAGCAGTGAATCAAACAGCAACTATGGCTACACCTTC.

This clone was counted between two and nine times. This chain connects TRBV6-9 to TRBJ1-5; D unclear. The germline V gene has CDR1 MNHGY and CDR2 SVAAGI. V gave up 4 bases and J gave up 0 bases, with 10 bases separating them. The CDR3 sequence is 15 residues long. As DNA, the CDR3 is TGTGCCAGCAGTTTCGACCTATATAGCAATCAGCCCCAGCATTTT. Its protein product is CASSFDLYSNQPQHF.

The chain recombines TRBV7-2 with TRBJ1-1, with 9 bases identical to TRBD1. The CDR3 has 12 amino acids. The trim removed 5 bases at V and 10 bases at J, leaving 5 bases unmatched. Germline V CDR1 and CDR2: SGHTA, FQGNSA. This CDR3 is CASSTHRGRAFF. The DNA of the CDR3 is TGTGCCAGCAGCACTCACAGGGGGCGAGCTTTCTTT.

V is TRBV19 and J is TRBJ1-1, with D tentatively TRBD1 (5 bases). Germline loops: CDR1 LNHDA, CDR2 SQIVND (reference sequence). The CDR3 is 14 amino acids. V lost 0 bases, J lost 5 bases, and 10 bases lay in between. The CDR3 DNA reads TGTGCCAGTAGTATAGACGCGGGACGGACTGAAGCTTTCTTT. Amino acid sequence: CASSIDAGRTEAFF.

This clone turned up a few times. J is TRBJ1-4 and V is TRBV28; D remains unclear. The CDR3 is made up of 15 amino acids. Between the trimmed V and J ends, which lost 2 bases and 2 bases, there was a span of 9 bases. CDR1 and CDR2 from the germline V gene are MDHEN and SYDVKM. The CDR3 loop is CASSLPGSTNEKLFF. CDR3 nucleotides: TGTGCCAGCAGTTTACCGGGTTCGACTAATGAAAAACTGTTTTTT.

The rearrangement uses TRBV6-2 or TRBV6-3 and TRBJ2-3, with D perhaps being TRBD1 or TRBD2 (5 bases each). Germline V lookup: CDR1 MNHEY, CDR2 SVGEGT. Trimming left V 5 bases short and J 5 bases short, with 17 bases between. The length of the CDR3 is 15 residues. The CDR3, as DNA: TGTGCCAGCAGTCACGGGGCGGACCACATAGATACGCAGTATTTT. Translated: CASSHGADHIDTQYF.

The genes are TRBV30 and TRBJ1-2, with D possibly being TRBD1 (5 bases). Germline loops: CDR1 GTSNPN, CDR2 SVGIG (reference sequence). The CDR3 runs 15 residues. The CDR3 reads CVIGPAGLASYGYTF. CDR3 DNA: TGTGTCATAGGCCCGGCAGGGCTAGCTAGCTATGGCTACACCTTC.

The chain combines TRBV6-5 with TRBJ2-7; 13 bases align to TRBD2. The CDR3 contains 16 residues. CDR1 and CDR2 from the germline V gene are MNHEY and SVGAGI. Trimming cost V 4 bases and J 6 bases; bases outside gene matches: 9. CDR3 in amino acids: CASSSRTSGRGGEQYF. As DNA, the CDR3 is TGTGCCAGCAGTTCTCGGACTAGCGGGAGAGGTGGCGAGCAGTACTTC.

This clone was seen at least ten times. Since a much larger clone is just one base distant, this may be a read error. Distinct nucleotide sequences in the sample also encode this CDR3. The genes are TRBV30 and TRBJ2-1; TRBD2 matches at 9 bases. V was pared by 3 bases and J by 8 bases, with 8 bases of the junction left unmatched. CDR1 is GTSNPN, CDR2 SVGIG, per germline (reference sequence). CDR3 length: 14 amino acids. In DNA, the CDR3 is TGTGCCTGGAGCGCCGGGCTAGCGGGATATGAGCAGTTCTTC. This encodes CAWSAGLAGYEQFF.